A single sample is the source of the 29 T cell receptor beta chains below, sequenced in a study of T cell changes during pregnancy in multiple sclerosis. Some clones are missing from TCRdb's copy, which holds only in-frame ones; the method was immunoSEQ multiplex PCR. The repertoire includes about 70,000 clones, around 90% of them detected once, and about 0.3% sits in the top ten. The sequenced sample was CD4+ T cells from peripheral blood mononuclear cells, obtained after pregnancy. The receptors shown here come from a female donor with multiple sclerosis, enrolled in a pregnancy study.

This sequence joins TRBV18 and TRBJ2-1, with TRBD2 as a possible D gene (7 bases). Looked up from germline, CDR1 is KGHSH and CDR2 is LQKENI. The CDR3 totals 16 residues. Trimming cost V 3 bases and J 5 bases, with 17 bases left between them. CDR3 region: CASSPWGREYHNEQFF. CDR3 bases: TGTGCCAGCTCACCCTGGGGGCGGGAGTACCACAATGAGCAGTTCTTC. Full variable domain (remainder filled in from reference TRBV18 and TRBJ2-1): NAGVMQNPRHLVRRRGQEARLRCSPMKGHSHVYWYRQLPEEGLKFMVYLQKENIIDESGMPKERFSAEFPKEGPSILRIQQVVRGDSAAYFCASSPWGREYHNEQFFGPGTRLTVL.

The CDR3 DNA is TGTGCCAGCAGCCTCACGATACAGGGGGCGGGGTCCTACGAGCAGTACTTC. It encodes CASSLTIQGAGSYEQYF. The gene calls are TRBV9 and TRBJ2-7; 9 bases are shared with TRBD1. Germline lookup yields CDR1 SGDLS and CDR2 YYNGEE. Trimming removed 4 bases from V and 1 base from J; junction bases left unmatched: 12. The CDR3 runs to 17 residues. Variable domain in full (rest from reference TRBV9 and TRBJ2-7): DSGVTQTPKHLITATGQRVTLRCSPRSGDLSVYWYQQSLDQGLQFLIQYYNGEERAKGNILERFSAQQFPDLHSELNLSSLELGDSALYFCASSLTIQGAGSYEQYFGPGTRLTVT.

V usage is TRBV15 and J usage is TRBJ2-7; the match to TRBD2 covers 7 bases. CDR3 length: 14 residues. Germline loops: CDR1 LNHNV, CDR2 YYDKDF (reference sequence). V lost 6 bases, J lost 4 bases, and 9 bases stayed unmatched. The CDR3 region is CATRTSERSYEQYF. CDR3 sequence (DNA): TGTGCCACCAGAACTAGCGAGAGATCTTACGAGCAGTACTTC.

V and J are TRBV28 and TRBJ1-5, with 9 bases that match TRBD1. CDR3 length equals 16 residues. CDR1 and CDR2 (germline): MDHEN, SYDVKM. J was trimmed by 6 bases and V by 5 bases; bases with no gene match: 11. Written as DNA, the CDR3 is TGTGCCAGCAGTAAATTGAACAGGGGGCTGGGTCAGCCCCAGCATTTT. It is translated as CASSKLNRGLGQPQHF.

V gene TRBV6-1 combines with J gene TRBJ1-4; 9 bases align to TRBD1. The CDR3 loop spans 16 amino acids. The germline V gene has CDR1 MNHNS and CDR2 SASEGT. With 3 bases clipped from V and 8 bases from J, the junction kept 10 bases outside the gene matches. In DNA, the CDR3 is TGTGCCAGCAGTGAGGGACAGGGTTTCCTTTGGGAAAAACTGTTTTTT. Encoded protein: CASSEGQGFLWEKLFF.

The chain joins TRBV7-3 to TRBJ2-7, with 13 positions matching TRBD2. Trimming at V came to 2 bases and at J to 4 bases, leaving 5 bases not matched to a gene. This CDR3 comprises 16 residues. The germline CDR1 and CDR2 sequences are SGHTA and FQGTGA. Here the CDR3 DNA reads TGTGCCAGCAGCTTAGGGACTAGCGGGGCCCAGTACGAGCAGTACTTC. The encoded protein is CASSLGTSGAQYEQYF. The entire variable domain, with the rest obtained from reference TRBV7-3 and TRBJ2-7, is as follows: GAGVSQTPSNKVTEKGKYVELRCDPISGHTALYWYRQSLGQGPEFLIYFQGTGAADDSGLPNDRFFAVRPEGSVSTLKIQRTERGDSAVYLCASSLGTSGAQYEQYFGPGTRLTVT.

The chain combines TRBV5-4 with TRBJ2-3; tentatively, D is TRBD2 (5 bases). Trimming pared 4 bases from V and 3 bases from J, leaving 9 bases between. The CDR3 is 13 amino acids. Germline V gene sequence: CDR1 SGHNT, CDR2 YYREEE (reference sequence). The chain's CDR3 is CASSIGSTDTQYF. The CDR3 nucleotides read TGTGCCAGCAGCATAGGGAGTACAGATACGCAGTATTTT.

The chain carries TRBV28 and TRBJ2-7; D might be TRBD1 (6 bases). CDR3 length: 14 residues. The germline CDR1 and CDR2 sequences are MDHEN and SYDVKM. The ends were cut back, 5 bases at V and 5 bases at J, with 16 bases in the middle. CDR3 in amino acids: CASSLPTGYHEQYF. CDR3 bases: TGTGCCAGCAGTCTTCCTACAGGGTACCACGAGCAGTACTTC.

The chain couples TRBV7-3 to TRBJ2-3; D call uncertain. The CDR3 has 14 amino acids. Germline V CDR1 and CDR2: SGHTA, FQGTGA. With 3 bases removed from V and 0 bases from J, the gap between germline ends came to 7 bases. CDR3 region: CASSFSASTDTQYF. CDR3 DNA: TGTGCCAGCAGCTTTTCTGCGAGCACAGATACGCAGTATTTT. Drawing the rest from reference TRBV7-3 and TRBJ2-3, the complete variable domain is GAGVSQTPSNKVTEKGKYVELRCDPISGHTALYWYRQSLGQGPEFLIYFQGTGAADDSGLPNDRFFAVRPEGSVSTLKIQRTERGDSAVYLCASSFSASTDTQYFGPGTRLTVL.

The V and J genes are TRBV2 and TRBJ1-4, with D maybe TRBD1 (5 bases). Germline CDR1 SNHLY, CDR2 FYNNEI. This CDR3 comprises 11 residues. Trimming cost V 2 bases and J 10 bases, with 5 bases left between them. The DNA for the CDR3 is TGTGCCAGCAGTGAACAGGGAAAACTGTTTTTT. Its protein product is CASSEQGKLFF.

The rearrangement uses TRBV5-1 and TRBJ2-2, with 7 bases fitting TRBD2. The CDR3 covers 15 residues. The V gene end was trimmed by 4 bases and the J gene end by 0 bases; junction bases not matched to a gene: 3. Germline loops: CDR1 SGHRS, CDR2 YFSETQ. The CDR3 spells CASSVTSANTGELFF. The CDR3 region has the DNA TGCGCCAGCAGCGTAACTAGCGCGAACACCGGGGAGCTGTTTTTT.

V is TRBV7-2 and J is TRBJ1-2, with TRBD1 matching over 10 bases. This CDR3 is 16 amino acids long. V lost 4 bases, J lost 1 base, and 6 bases stayed unmatched. Germline V gene lookup returns CDR1 SGHTA and CDR2 FQGNSA. The CDR3: CASSSRQGAINYGYTF. The CDR3 nucleotides read TGTGCCAGCAGCTCGAGACAGGGGGCGATTAACTATGGCTACACCTTC.

V is TRBV7-2 and J is TRBJ2-7, with 10 positions matching TRBD2. V shed 5 bases and J 3 bases; nucleotides not matched to a gene: 7. This CDR3 is 15 amino acids long. Germline CDR1 is SGHTA and CDR2 is FQGNSA. The CDR3 region has the DNA TGTGCCAGCAGCGGTCTAGCGGGAGACCTCTACGAGCAGTACTTC. Translation gives CASSGLAGDLYEQYF.

The rearrangement links TRBV5-6 to TRBJ1-5, with 7 nucleotides matching TRBD1. CDR1 SGHDT and CDR2 YYEEEE come from the germline V gene. V lost 2 bases and J lost 9; bases outside the gene matches: 17. The CDR3 totals 17 residues. CDR3 loop: CASSFYQDRTKGRPQHF. The CDR3 DNA follows: TGTGCCAGCAGCTTCTACCAGGACAGGACTAAAGGTCGGCCCCAGCATTTT.

As regards this clone: The junction departs from germline at one end; a sequencing error may be responsible. This chain joins TRBV19 and TRBJ2-6; maybe TRBD1 (7 bases). The germline CDR1 and CDR2 sequences are LNHDA and SQIVND (reference sequence). CDR3 length: 11 residues. The chain's CDR3 is CASRGVNVLTF. CDR3 DNA: TGTGCCAGCAGGGGGGTCAACGTCCTGACTTTC. Supplemented by reference TRBV19 and TRBJ2-6, the full variable domain reads DGGITQSPKYLFRKEGQNVTLSCEQNLNHDAMYWYRQDPGQGLRLIYYSQIVNDFQKGDIAEGYSVSREKKESFPLTVTSAQKNPTAFYLCASRGVNVLTFGAGSRLTVL.

The chain is built from TRBV5-1 and TRBJ2-1; D might be TRBD1 (5 bases). Trimming stripped 0 bases from V and 2 bases from J, with 12 bases between. Germline V lookup: CDR1 SGHRS, CDR2 YFSETQ. The CDR3 extends over 16 amino acids. CDR3 sequence: CASSLAQANPYNEQFF. Written as DNA, the CDR3 is TGCGCCAGCAGCTTGGCACAGGCGAACCCCTACAATGAGCAGTTCTTC. The whole variable domain, filled in from reference TRBV5-1 and TRBJ2-1, reads KAGVTQTPRYLIKTRGQQVTLSCSPISGHRSVSWYQQTPGQGLQFLFEYFSETQRNKGNFPGRFSGRQFSNSRSEMNVSTLELGDSALYLCASSLAQANPYNEQFFGPGTRLTVL.

The gene calls are TRBV19 and TRBJ1-1; D is unresolved. Germline V gene sequence: CDR1 LNHDA, CDR2 SQIVND (reference sequence). V was trimmed by 1 base and J by 5 bases, leaving 8 bases between them. The CDR3 sequence is 13 residues long. The CDR3 DNA reads TGTGCCAGTAGTATAGGGTCCGGTACTGAAGCTTTCTTT. The encoded protein is CASSIGSGTEAFF.

This rearrangement joins TRBV27 to TRBJ1-1; 8 bases line up with TRBD1. V lost 7 bases to trimming and J lost 6 bases; unmatched junction nucleotides: 10. Germline V CDR1 and CDR2: MNHEY, SMNVEV (reference sequence). The CDR3 loop spans 14 amino acids. In DNA, the CDR3 is TGTGCCAGCAACCCATGGACAGGGTCGCCTGAAGCTTTCTTT. It yields the protein CASNPWTGSPEAFF.

The chain joins TRBV9 to TRBJ2-5, with 12 bases identical to TRBD2. This CDR3 region has 14 residues. J lost 7 bases, V lost 4 bases, and 5 bases had no gene match. Germline CDR1 SGDLS, CDR2 YYNGEE. Here the CDR3 reads CASSSRGLAGTQYF. CDR3 DNA sequence: TGTGCCAGCAGCTCTCGGGGACTAGCGGGGACCCAGTACTTC.

The rearrangement joins TRBV29-1 to TRBJ2-5; a possible D gene is TRBD1 (6 bases). Germline values: CDR1 SQVTM, CDR2 ANQGSEA. The CDR3 is 12 amino acids. Trimming cost V 4 bases and J 2 bases, with 8 bases left between them. The CDR3 region has the DNA TGCAGCGTTGCGAGGGGGCAAGAGACCCAGTACTTC. As protein: CSVARGQETQYF.

The rearrangement joins TRBV5-5 to TRBJ1-4, with D uncertain. Germline-derived CDR1 and CDR2 are SGHKS and YYEKEE (reference sequence). V was pared by 3 bases and J by 7 bases, with 13 bases between. The CDR3 has 14 amino acids. CDR3 DNA: TGTGCCAGCAGCTGGTCCACGCACGGTGAAAAACTGTTTTTT. Protein sequence: CASSWSTHGEKLFF. The full variable domain, completed using reference TRBV5-5 and TRBJ1-4, is DAGVTQSPTHLIKTRGQQVTLRCSPISGHKSVSWYQQVLGQGPQFIFQYYEKEERGRGNFPDRFSARQFPNYSSELNVNALLLGDSALYLCASSWSTHGEKLFFGSGTQLSVL.

The gene calls are TRBV5-1 and TRBJ1-2; the D gene is possibly TRBD1 (6 bases). This CDR3 is built from 15 residues. Per germline, CDR1 SGHRS and CDR2 YFSETQ. Trimming stripped 3 bases from V and 0 bases from J, with 12 bases between. The CDR3, as DNA: TGCGCCAGCAGCTCGCTGACAGGAACTAACTATGGCTACACCTTC. This encodes CASSSLTGTNYGYTF.

V is TRBV5-1 and J is TRBJ1-1; 7 bases match TRBD1. This CDR3 has 14 amino acids. Germline CDR1 SGHRS, CDR2 YFSETQ. The J segment lost 4 bases and the V segment lost 2 bases, leaving 5 bases of the junction unmatched. DNA for the CDR3: TGCGCCAGCAGCTTTCGACAGGGAGGCACTGAAGCTTTCTTT. It specifies CASSFRQGGTEAFF.

This chain uses TRBV6-5 with TRBJ2-3, with a tentative D call TRBD1 (6 bases). The CDR3 extends over 13 amino acids. Trimming stripped 7 bases from V and 10 bases from J, with 18 bases between. CDR1 MNHEY and CDR2 SVGAGI come from the germline V gene. As DNA, the CDR3 is TGTGCCAGCACCTCCCCGAGGGGGATTGCGCAGTATTTT. It specifies CASTSPRGIAQYF.

The CDR3 region has the DNA TGTGCCAGCAGTGCCGGTTGGGGCTCGGGTCAGCCCCAGCATTTT. As protein: CASSAGWGSGQPQHF. The chain uses TRBV25-1 and TRBJ1-5; D is perhaps TRBD1 (5 bases). The CDR3 spans 15 residues. Between the trimmed V and J ends, which lost 4 bases and 6 bases, there was a span of 16 bases. Germline V CDR1 and CDR2: MGHDK, SYGVNS.

This clone was seen just once. As DNA, the CDR3 is TGCGCCAGCAGAGGGGGCTTCGGGGCTGGTAGGACCGGGGAGCTGTTTTTT. Translated: CASRGGFGAGRTGELFF. This rearrangement joins TRBV10-2 to TRBJ2-2, with 7 bases that match TRBD1. V gave up 6 bases and J gave up 5 bases; unmatched junction bases: 15. The CDR3 totals 17 residues. CDR1 and CDR2 (germline): WSHSY, SAAADI.

The chain is built from TRBV6-6 and TRBJ2-1; tentatively, D is TRBD2 (6 bases). Per the germline V gene, CDR1 is MNHNY and CDR2 is SVGAGI (reference sequence). The CDR3 has 12 residues. The V end lost 8 bases, the J end lost 5 bases, and 10 bases lay between the germline ends. CDR3 coding DNA: TGTGCCAGCGGCTTAGCGGACAATGAGCAGTTCTTC. This sequence encodes CASGLADNEQFF.

The rearrangement joins TRBV4-2 to TRBJ2-1, with 13 bases lining up with TRBD2. V lost 3 bases to trimming and J lost 12 bases; unmatched junction nucleotides: 14. The CDR3 has 17 amino acids. Germline assignment: CDR1 LGHNA and CDR2 YNFKEQ. The CDR3 DNA reads as TGTGCCAGCAGCCACCCGGGACTAGCGGGGCCCCAGGTCGTGCAGTTCTTC. It is translated as CASSHPGLAGPQVVQFF.

The chain uses TRBV27 and TRBJ2-6, with a possible D match to TRBD2 (7 bases). Germline V gene sequence: CDR1 MNHEY, CDR2 SMNVEV (reference sequence). V was shortened by 5 bases and J by 3 bases, with 23 bases between the two germline ends. This CDR3 region has 19 residues. The CDR3 here is CASSRIGGLAIYGANVLTF. In DNA form, the CDR3 reads TGTGCCAGCAGTCGAATCGGGGGGCTCGCCATTTATGGGGCCAACGTCCTGACTTTC. The full variable domain, rest sourced from reference TRBV27 and TRBJ2-6, is EAQVTQNPRYLITVTGKKLTVTCSQNMNHEYMSWYRQDPGLGLRQIYYSMNVEVTDKGDVPEGYKVSRKEKRNFPLILESPSPNQTSLYFCASSRIGGLAIYGANVLTFGAGSRLTVL.